The 20 T cell receptor beta chains presented below share a single source sample, sequenced in a study of regulatory T cells in long-lasting Graves disease. Assembly of TCR beta libraries relied on iRepertoire HTBI primers together with Arm-PCR of CDR3 regions. TCRdb processed the multiplex PCR reads anew with MiXCR; each CDR3 protein has one entry. The top ten hold around 42% of the sample, which has 500,000 to 700,000 distinct CDR3 sequences, 25% to 35% seen once. Specified time point: persistent/refractory GD, antithyroid drugs over 5 years with positive TRAb. After RNA was extracted from PBMCs, the TCR library was made from it. The sequenced sample was peripheral blood mononuclear cells (PBMCs), obtained when the disease was refractory, from a patient treated with antithyroid drugs. Every receptor here comes from a female donor with Graves disease.

The gene calls are TRBV6-2 or TRBV6-3 and TRBJ1-2; D not certain. From germline, CDR1 is MNHEY and CDR2 SVGEGT. There are 16 residues in the CDR3. Trimming stripped 2 bases from V and 0 bases from J, with 13 bases between. The CDR3 sequence: CASSYASSITNYGYTF. Written as DNA, the CDR3 is TGTGCCAGCAGTTACGCCAGCTCAATTACTAACTATGGCTACACCTTC.

J is TRBJ1-1 and V is TRBV28; D is unresolved. This CDR3 is built from 15 residues. V was clipped by 2 bases and J by 4 bases, with 14 bases between them. The germline gives CDR1 MDHEN, CDR2 SYDVKM. CDR3 coding DNA: TGTGCCAGCAGTTTAACCACCGGTGGCATCACTGAAGCTTTCTTT. Translated: CASSLTTGGITEAFF.

The V gene is TRBV7-9, the J gene TRBJ1-2, with D unclear. This CDR3 is 15 amino acids long. CDR1 and CDR2 from the germline V gene are SEHNR and FQNEAQ (reference sequence). The V gene lost 5 bases and the J gene lost 0 bases, with 13 bases spanning the gap. The CDR3 loop reads CASSPSTAANYGYTF. The CDR3 DNA is TGTGCCAGCAGCCCAAGTACTGCTGCTAACTATGGCTACACCTTC. Together with reference TRBV7-9 and TRBJ1-2, the CDR3 gives the full variable domain: DTGVSQNPRHKITKRGQNVTFRCDPISEHNRLYWYRQTLGQGPEFLTYFQNEAQLEKSRLLSDRFSAERPKGSFSTLEIQRTEQGDSAMYLCASSPSTAANYGYTFGSGTRLTVV.

There are a few counts of this clonotype. This chain joins TRBV5-1 and TRBJ2-7; weak D call: TRBD1 (6 bases). Trimming stripped 1 base from V and 4 bases from J, with 9 bases between. The CDR3 length is 13 residues. CDR1 is SGHRS, CDR2 YFSETQ, per germline. The CDR3, as DNA: TGCGCCAGCAGCTTGCCAACAGGGTACGAGCAGTACTTC. Its protein is CASSLPTGYEQYF.

Comment on this clonotype: A much larger clone differs by one base, so this may be a read error. V usage is TRBV2 and J usage is TRBJ1-2, with a weak D call TRBD1 (6 bases). Germline V gene lookup returns CDR1 SNHLY and CDR2 FYNNEI. CDR3 length equals 13 residues. The CDR3 coding sequence is TGTGCCAGCAATAGGGACATCGACTATGGCTGCACCTTC. Amino acid sequence: CASNRDIDYGCTF.

The chain couples TRBV3-1 to TRBJ1-4; 7 bases match TRBD1. The CDR3 contains 15 residues. Germline-derived CDR1 and CDR2 are LGHDT and YNNKEL (reference sequence). The trim removed 4 bases at V and 7 bases at J, leaving 9 bases unmatched. CDR3 coding DNA: TGTGCCAGCAGCCCGTCGACAGGGTCCGGTGAAAAACTGTTTTTT. It is translated as CASSPSTGSGEKLFF.

The rearrangement uses TRBV9 and TRBJ1-2, with D uncertain. Germline values: CDR1 SGDLS, CDR2 YYNGEE. V was pared by 0 bases and J by 0 bases, with 9 bases between. CDR3 length: 15 residues. CDR3 amino acids: CASSVGAETNYGYTF. The CDR3, as DNA: TGTGCCAGCAGCGTAGGGGCAGAGACTAACTATGGCTACACCTTC.

This clonotype was seen repeatedly, ten times or more. The rearrangement links TRBV12-3 or TRBV12-4 to TRBJ2-7; D might be TRBD1 (6 bases). The V end was cut by 3 bases, the J end by 1 base, with 10 bases between. The length of the CDR3 is 14 residues. The DNA for the CDR3 is TGTGCCAGCAGTTTGACAGGTACTTCCTACGAGCAGTACTTC. Encoded protein: CASSLTGTSYEQYF.

This clonotype has a count of ten or more. The V gene is TRBV12-3 or TRBV12-4, the J gene TRBJ1-6; D is unclear. Between the trimmed V and J ends, which lost 5 bases and 8 bases, there was a span of 16 bases. CDR3 size: 15 residues. The CDR3 is CASSALWHEDSPLHF. CDR3 in DNA: TGTGCCAGCAGTGCCCTTTGGCACGAGGATTCACCCCTCCACTTT.

This clonotype was picked up many times. V and J are TRBV11-2 and TRBJ2-5; maybe TRBD2 (7 bases). Germline lookup yields CDR1 SGHAT and CDR2 FQNNGV. This CDR3 contains 15 residues. V shed 8 bases and J shed 5 bases, with 21 bases lying between them. The CDR3, as DNA: TGTGCCAGCGATCTATGGGGGGGCCCTGGGGAGACCCAGTACTTC. It translates to CASDLWGGPGETQYF.

The chain combines TRBV2 with TRBJ2-7; perhaps TRBD1 as D (6 bases). The CDR3 runs 15 residues. Germline values: CDR1 SNHLY, CDR2 FYNNEI. Trimming removed 2 bases from V and 0 bases from J, with 11 bases in between. The CDR3 loop reads CASSEYTGFSYEQYF. CDR3 DNA sequence: TGTGCCAGCAGTGAATATACAGGGTTCTCCTACGAGCAGTACTTC.

This clonotype was observed a handful of times. This sequence joins TRBV7-6 and TRBJ2-1; D unresolved. The CDR3 contains 12 residues. The germline CDR1 and CDR2 sequences are SGHVS and FNYEAQ. The V end was cut by 5 bases, the J end by 6 bases, with 8 bases between. The CDR3 spells CASSLPGNEQFF. The CDR3 coding sequence is TGTGCCAGCAGCCTACCCGGCAATGAGCAGTTCTTC. The full variable domain, with the rest looked up from reference TRBV7-6 and TRBJ2-1, is GAGVSQSPRYKVTKRGQDVALRCDPISGHVSLYWYRQALGQGPEFLTYFNYEAQQDKSGLPNDRFSAERPEGSISTLTIQRTEQRDSAMYRCASSLPGNEQFFGPGTRLTVL.

In its sample, this clonotype was seen once. The chain combines TRBV4-1 with TRBJ1-5, with D unclear. CDR3 length: 17 amino acids. CDR1 MGHRA and CDR2 YSYEKL come from the germline V gene. V was shortened by 0 bases and J by 2 bases, with 14 bases between the two germline ends. In DNA, the CDR3 is TGCGCCAGCAGCCAAGAAGCGGCAGGTCGGGGCAATCAGCCCCAGCATTTT. This sequence encodes CASSQEAAGRGNQPQHF.

The chain links TRBV12-3 or TRBV12-4 to TRBJ1-5; no firm D call. The CDR3 covers 14 residues. V gave up 3 bases and J gave up 4 bases, with 10 bases separating them. CDR3 DNA sequence: TGTGCCAGCAGTTTGACTTCGGGTAATCAGCCCCAGCATTTT. Its protein product is CASSLTSGNQPQHF.

This sequence joins TRBV7-9 and TRBJ2-2; D not resolved. This CDR3 is built from 13 residues. Per germline, CDR1 SEHNR and CDR2 FQNEAQ (reference sequence). With 3 bases removed from V and 8 bases from J, the gap between germline ends came to 10 bases. The CDR3 reads CASSLRQPGELFF. CDR3 nucleotide sequence: TGTGCCAGCAGCTTGCGGCAGCCAGGGGAGCTGTTTTTT.

The rearrangement uses TRBV6-2 or TRBV6-3 and TRBJ2-2; D tentatively reads TRBD1 or TRBD2 (5 bases each). Germline assignment: CDR1 MNHEY and CDR2 SVGEGT. Between the trimmed V and J ends, which lost 10 bases and 4 bases, there was a span of 13 bases. The CDR3 consists of 13 residues. The CDR3 region is CAIRGVGTGELFF. The CDR3 DNA is TGTGCCATAAGGGGAGTGGGCACCGGGGAGCTGTTTTTT.

This clonotype was detected ten times or more. The V and J genes are TRBV11-2 and TRBJ1-4, with D tentatively TRBD1 (5 bases). Per germline, CDR1 SGHAT and CDR2 FQNNGV. This CDR3 has 14 amino acids. The ends were cut back, 1 base at V and 8 bases at J, with 11 bases in the middle. The CDR3, as DNA: TGTGCCAGCAGCTTAGGGGGCTTGGGAGAAAAACTGTTTTTT. It specifies CASSLGGLGEKLFF.

This clonotype was counted a few times. V is TRBV5-1 and J is TRBJ1-2, with TRBD1 as a possible D gene (6 bases). Trimming removed 4 bases from V and 6 bases from J, with 13 bases in between. There are 13 residues in the CDR3. CDR1 SGHRS and CDR2 YFSETQ come from the germline V gene. This chain's CDR3 is CASSTTGTHGYTF. DNA for the CDR3: TGCGCCAGCAGCACAACAGGGACCCATGGCTACACCTTC. Complete variable domain (other parts from reference TRBV5-1 and TRBJ1-2): KAGVTQTPRYLIKTRGQQVTLSCSPISGHRSVSWYQQTPGQGLQFLFEYFSETQRNKGNFPGRFSGRQFSNSRSEMNVSTLELGDSALYLCASSTTGTHGYTFGSGTRLTVV.

At least ten counts were recorded for this clonotype. The chain has TRBV11-2 and TRBJ2-5; TRBD2 agrees at 9 bases. CDR1 is SGHAT, CDR2 FQNNGV, per germline. Unmatched junction bases numbered 7, after V lost 4 bases and J lost 7 bases. The length of the CDR3 is 14 residues. The CDR3 bases are TGTGCCAGCAGCTCTTTAGCGGGAGTGGGGACCCAGTACTTC. Amino acid sequence: CASSSLAGVGTQYF.

The genes are TRBV18 and TRBJ1-1; D is unclear. Trimming took 0 bases from V and 2 from J, leaving 10 bases between them. CDR1 is KGHSH, CDR2 LQKENI, per germline. CDR3 length: 15 amino acids. This chain's CDR3 is CASSPPGRANTEAFF. In DNA, the CDR3 is TGTGCCAGCTCACCACCGGGTAGGGCCAACACTGAAGCTTTCTTT.